This record covers a single T cell receptor beta chain. Assay: immunoSEQ multiplex PCR; the TCRdb copy retains only in-frame clones and omits some. The table shows 45,000 to 70,000 clones, with more than 75% occurring only once. Germline CDR1 and CDR2: SNHLY and FYNNEI. The CDR3 is made up of 16 amino acids. The V end was cut by 7 bases, the J end by 1 base, with 17 bases between. The data are from a study of blood T cell repertoires in COVID-19. The sequenced sample was peripheral blood. This chain uses TRBV2 with TRBJ1-5; D perhaps matches TRBD1 (6 bases). The source is a woman of 80 years or more with acute or convalescent COVID-19. This CDR3 reads CASTEGRGASNQPQHF. CDR3 DNA: TGTGCCAGCACCGAGGGTCGGGGGGCAAGCAATCAGCCCCAGCATTTT.